This note documents a single T cell receptor beta chain sequence. This CDR3 has 18 residues. V was shortened by 1 base and J by 6 bases, with 21 bases between the two germline ends. Germline CDR1 and CDR2: SGHTA and FQGTGA. Profiling relied on immunoSEQ multiplex PCR, and the TCRdb table lists in-frame clones only, not all of them. The sample lists about 73,000 clones; 85% to 95% were seen once. The data were taken from a study of T cell changes during pregnancy in multiple sclerosis. The sample in question was peripheral blood, obtained in the third trimester of pregnancy. The chain has TRBV7-3 and TRBJ1-4; D possibly corresponds to TRBD1 (5 bases). The clonotype comes from a female donor in good health, enrolled as a control in a pregnancy study. The CDR3 loop reads CASSLNGQGIPGDEKLFF. CDR3 DNA sequence: TGTGCCAGCAGCTTAAATGGCCAGGGAATTCCGGGCGATGAAAAACTGTTTTTT.